The next 8 T cell receptor beta chains were all read from a single sample in a study of cytomegalovirus exposure and HLA in healthy donors. Amplification used 60 Vbeta primers and 13 Jbeta primers. This table comes from immunoSEQ multiplex PCR, and its TCRdb copy is limited to in-frame clones, with some not included. The sample includes 250,000 or so clones, approximately 80% seen only once; the top ten take around 8.6%. The sample was PBMCs. These receptors were collected from an older woman in good health and CMV-seropositive.

The chain joins TRBV5-6 to TRBJ2-7; 7 positions match TRBD1. Trimming cost V 4 bases and J 0 bases; bases outside gene matches: 4. Germline lookup yields CDR1 SGHDT and CDR2 YYEEEE. This CDR3 has 14 amino acids. The CDR3 here is CASSPDRSSYEQYF. DNA of the CDR3: TGTGCCAGCAGCCCGGACAGGAGCTCCTACGAGCAGTACTTC.

V gene TRBV2 combines with J gene TRBJ1-4; maybe TRBD1 (5 bases). This CDR3 has 15 amino acids. Trimming removed 7 bases from V and 7 bases from J, with 19 bases in between. Germline V CDR1 and CDR2: SNHLY, FYNNEI. The DNA of the CDR3 is TGTGCCAGCACCAACCCGGGGAGGGACCGTGAAAAACTGTTTTTT. Translating gives CASTNPGRDREKLFF.

This chain links TRBV9 with TRBJ2-3, with a possible D match to TRBD2 (5 bases). From germline, CDR1 is SGDLS and CDR2 YYNGEE. The CDR3 is 16 amino acids. V lost 3 bases to trimming and J lost 4 bases, with 18 bases between them. CDR3 sequence reads: CASSGRGTLSSDTQYF. In DNA form, the CDR3 reads TGTGCCAGCAGCGGCCGGGGAACTTTAAGCTCAGATACGCAGTATTTT.

The chain carries TRBV4-2 and TRBJ1-4, with D perhaps TRBD1 (5 bases). CDR1 and CDR2 from the germline V gene are LGHNA and YNFKEQ. CDR3 length: 15 residues. Trimming removed 2 bases at V and 5 bases at J, with 12 bases between. CDR3 sequence (DNA): TGTGCCAGCAGCCAAAGGGGATACCAAAATGAAAAACTGTTTTTT. It specifies CASSQRGYQNEKLFF.

J is TRBJ1-6 and V is TRBV6-1; 9 bases align to TRBD1. Germline CDR1 reads MNHNS; CDR2 reads SASEGT. The junction had 10 bases not matched to a gene; V was cut back by 0 bases and J by 13 bases. The CDR3 has 16 amino acids. DNA of the CDR3: TGTGCCAGCAGTGAAGCGGAAGGGACAGGGCATTTGCCCCTCCACTTT. Its protein product is CASSEAEGTGHLPLHF.

The rearrangement joins TRBV2 to TRBJ1-1; TRBD1 is a possible D gene (6 bases). Germline V CDR1 and CDR2: SNHLY, FYNNEI. The V gene lost 6 bases and the J gene lost 0 bases, with 14 bases spanning the gap. This CDR3 comprises 15 residues. The CDR3 here is CASRGQGRMNTEAFF. The CDR3 bases are TGTGCCAGCAGAGGGCAGGGGCGCATGAACACTGAAGCTTTCTTT.

The genes are TRBV19 and TRBJ1-1; D gene unclear. The CDR3 contains 13 residues. V was pared by 1 base and J by 1 base, with 4 bases between. CDR1 and CDR2 from the germline V gene are LNHDA and SQIVND (reference sequence). The CDR3 protein is CASSIGANTEAFF. CDR3 coding DNA: TGTGCCAGTAGTATAGGGGCGAACACTGAAGCTTTCTTT. Full variable domain (rest looked up from reference TRBV19 and TRBJ1-1): DGGITQSPKYLFRKEGQNVTLSCEQNLNHDAMYWYRQDPGQGLRLIYYSQIVNDFQKGDIAEGYSVSREKKESFPLTVTSAQKNPTAFYLCASSIGANTEAFFGQGTRLTVV.

V and J are TRBV6-1 and TRBJ2-3; no firm D call. Germline values: CDR1 MNHNS, CDR2 SASEGT. The CDR3 sequence is 14 residues long. Trimming cost V 5 bases and J 6 bases, with 15 bases left between them. CDR3 in DNA: TGTGCCAGCAGTATCTCCCCGCCTCAGGATACGCAGTATTTT. Protein sequence: CASSISPPQDTQYF.